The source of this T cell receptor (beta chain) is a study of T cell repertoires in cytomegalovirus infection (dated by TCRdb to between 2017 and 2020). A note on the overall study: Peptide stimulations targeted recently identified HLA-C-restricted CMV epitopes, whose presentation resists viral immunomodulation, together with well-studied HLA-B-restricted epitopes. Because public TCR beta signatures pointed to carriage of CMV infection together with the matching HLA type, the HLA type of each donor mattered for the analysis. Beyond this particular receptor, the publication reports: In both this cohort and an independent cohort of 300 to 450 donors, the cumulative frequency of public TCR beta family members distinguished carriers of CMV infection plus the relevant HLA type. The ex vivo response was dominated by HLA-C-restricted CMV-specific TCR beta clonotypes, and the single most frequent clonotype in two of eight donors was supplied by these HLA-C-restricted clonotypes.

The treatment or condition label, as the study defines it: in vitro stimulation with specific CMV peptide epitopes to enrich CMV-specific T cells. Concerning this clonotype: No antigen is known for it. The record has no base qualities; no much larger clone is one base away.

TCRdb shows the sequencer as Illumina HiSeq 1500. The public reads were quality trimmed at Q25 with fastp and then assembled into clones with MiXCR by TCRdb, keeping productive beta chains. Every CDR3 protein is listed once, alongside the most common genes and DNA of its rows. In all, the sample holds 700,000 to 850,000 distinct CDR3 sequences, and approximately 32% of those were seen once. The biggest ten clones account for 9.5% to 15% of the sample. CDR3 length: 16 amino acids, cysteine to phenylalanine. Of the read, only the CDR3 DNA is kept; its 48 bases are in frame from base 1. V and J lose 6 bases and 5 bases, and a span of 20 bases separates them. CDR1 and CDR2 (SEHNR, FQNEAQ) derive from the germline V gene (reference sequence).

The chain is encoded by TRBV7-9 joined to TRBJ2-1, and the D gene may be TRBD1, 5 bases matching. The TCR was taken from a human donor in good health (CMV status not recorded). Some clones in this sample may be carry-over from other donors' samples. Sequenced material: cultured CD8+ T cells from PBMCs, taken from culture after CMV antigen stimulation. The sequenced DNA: TGTGCCAGCAGACCAACCCAGGGCCAAGTCGACAATGAGCAGTTCTTC. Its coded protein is CASRPTQGQVDNEQFF.